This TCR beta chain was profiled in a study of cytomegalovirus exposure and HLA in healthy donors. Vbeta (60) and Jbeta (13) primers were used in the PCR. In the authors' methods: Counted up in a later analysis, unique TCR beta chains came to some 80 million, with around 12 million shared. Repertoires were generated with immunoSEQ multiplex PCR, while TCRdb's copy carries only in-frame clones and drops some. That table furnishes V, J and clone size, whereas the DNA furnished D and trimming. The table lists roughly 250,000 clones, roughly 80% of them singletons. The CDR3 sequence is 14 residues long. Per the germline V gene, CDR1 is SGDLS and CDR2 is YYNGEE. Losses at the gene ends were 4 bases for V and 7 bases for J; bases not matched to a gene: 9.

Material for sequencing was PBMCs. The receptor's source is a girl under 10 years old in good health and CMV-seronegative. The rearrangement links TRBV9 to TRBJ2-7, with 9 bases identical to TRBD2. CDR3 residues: CASSSRGGAREQYF. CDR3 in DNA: TGTGCCAGCAGCTCCCGCGGGGGGGCTCGGGAGCAGTACTTC.